Detailed here is one T cell receptor beta chain. No antigen is known for it. It has no much larger one-base neighbor in the sample; base qualities were not kept. Genomic DNA was extracted from sorted cells for sequencing of the TCRbeta CDR3 region. The immunoSEQ Assay was used to sequence the TCRbeta CDR3 regions. Imported from immuneACCESS, the table was reduced by TCRdb to in-frame sequences with V and J called. These copies leave out some clones; in studies compared against another copy, an unresolved V gene accounts for under half, and the cause of the remainder is not known. In this sample the table shows tens of thousands of clones, 84% of which occur a single time. The top ten hold roughly 4.2% of the sample. These data belong to a study of OX40 agonist ivuxolimab in advanced cancers. Turning to the overall study: Ivuxolimab was a fully human IgG2 agonistic monoclonal antibody targeting the costimulatory receptor OX40 (CD134). Intravenous ivuxolimab was administered to patients every 2 weeks at six dose levels: 0.01, 0.1, 0.3, 1.5, 3 and 10 mg/kg. Among the 52 dose-escalation patients, about 19 had hepatocellular carcinoma, 15 or so melanoma, 9 renal cell carcinoma and 9 head and neck cancer. The dose-escalation cohort was roughly 80% male with a mean age of approximately 60 years, ranging from 23 to 79. Prior anti-PD-1, anti-PD-L1 or anti-CTLA-4 therapy was permitted, and approximately 41% of dose-escalation patients had received checkpoint inhibitors. Three dose-escalation patients achieved partial responses, one with hepatocellular carcinoma and two with cutaneous melanoma. The purpose of peripheral TCRbeta sequencing was to test whether ivuxolimab changed TCR sequence diversity and led to clonal T-cell expansion. The paper reports the monotherapy dose-escalation portion (N ≈ 52 patients) of the phase I ivuxolimab trial.

Patients with a history of autoimmune disease or receiving systemic immunosuppression were excluded from the trial. In every dose cohort, peripheral blood was drawn for TCR sequencing at baseline, cycle 4 day 1, and cycle 7 day 1. The samples were drawn from a first-in-human, open-label, multicenter phase I dose-escalation trial of ivuxolimab. Adults with locally advanced or metastatic head and neck squamous cell, hepatocellular, melanoma or renal cell carcinoma were enrolled in the trial. Before TCR sequencing, CD4+ T cells and CD8+ T cells from peripheral blood were sorted into separate populations. General findings and caveats noted by the study authors: After ivuxolimab, expanded clones were on average more numerous among CD8+ T cells than among CD4+ T cells. Antigen specificity was not determined for the clonally expanded peripheral T cells. In the 0.1-3.0 mg/kg groups, partial responders had among the lowest normalized peripheral clonal expansion, particularly in CD8+ T cells. Low levels of normalized T-cell clonal expansion were also shown by some nonresponding patients. At doses from 0.1 to 3.0 mg/kg, clonal expansion was seen in both CD4+ and CD8+ blood T cells between baseline and week 6.

Counted from cysteine to phenylalanine, this CDR3 has 14 amino acids. CDR3 DNA is the only sequence kept; it has 42 bases, read in frame from the first base. V drops 4 bases and J drops 7 bases, leaving 13 bases in between. CDR1 and CDR2 are read off the germline V gene (reference sequence) as MNHEY and SMNVEV. The sequencing here drew on CD4+ or CD8+ T cells sorted from blood, taken in a trial of the OX40 agonist ivuxolimab. The chain uses TRBV27 and TRBJ1-4; TRBD1 might be the D gene, on 6 matching bases. This receptor was taken from an adult with an advanced solid tumor such as melanoma, head and neck, liver or kidney cancer. For the CDR3, the sequence is CASSSGQGTEKLFF. The sequence in DNA is TGTGCCAGCAGTTCGGGGCAGGGGACTGAAAAACTGTTTTTT. With the portions outside the CDR3 filled from the reference TRBV27 and TRBJ1-4 genes, the complete variable region becomes EAQVTQNPRYLITVTGKKLTVTCSQNMNHEYMSWYRQDPGLGLRQIYYSMNVEVTDKGDVPEGYKVSRKEKRNFPLILESPSPNQTSLYFCASSSGQGTEKLFFGSGTQLSVL.